The clone carrying this T cell receptor beta chain has ten or more counts. The antigen is unknown. This sample is part of a study of CD8 T cells in ankylosing spondylitis. Study findings and constraints: Prior work had noted some motif variants in reactive arthritis blood and synovial fluid. Clones tied to disease were said to be significantly enriched in matched ankylosing spondylitis synovial fluid. A motif in TCR beta, a set of fewer than ten highly homologous variants, appeared characteristic of ankylosing spondylitis blood. Disease-associated clonotypes exhibited CD8+ identity and were relatively infrequent in peripheral blood.

Quantitative 5'-RACE with molecular barcodes generated TCR beta libraries. MiXCR, run by TCRdb on the 5' RACE reads, gives a single entry per CDR3 protein. The sample has 220,000 or so distinct CDR3 sequences, around 17% seen once. What was sequenced was blood, either unsorted or a sorted T cell fraction (not recorded which). The receptor comes from a male donor with ankylosing spondylitis.

Written as DNA, the CDR3 is TGCGCCAGCAGCTTGGAGCCAGACTACTATGGCTACACCTTC. Translation gives CASSLEPDYYGYTF. The chain employs TRBV5-1 and TRBJ1-2; D gene uncertain. Trimming removed 0 bases at V and 3 bases at J, with 9 bases between. Germline V gives CDR1 SGHRS, CDR2 YFSETQ. The CDR3 is 14 residues long.